Listed below are T cell receptor beta chains from one sample, sequenced in a study of shared clonotypes between healthy human individuals. The assay was immunoSEQ multiplex PCR, and TCRdb's table has in-frame clones only and misses some. Altogether over 950,000 clones are present, approximately 80% being singletons, with the ten largest covering 0.89%. The sample taken for sequencing was memory CD4+ T cells from PBMCs. These receptors originate from a man between 18 and 29 years old in good health. Some clones in this sample may be carry-over from other donors' samples. The CDR3 runs from the conserved cysteine through the conserved F or W. The D gene is left open where the match is weak. Rows give clone size only sometimes, using once, few, many, or a class for an expanded clone.

V gene	J gene	D gene	clone size	CDR3 protein	CDR3 DNA
TRBV6-4	TRBJ2-1	.	.	CASSAEVSSYNEQFF	TGTGCCAGCAGTGCTGAGGTTAGCTCCTACAATGAGCAGTTCTTC
TRBV29-1	TRBJ1-5	TRBD1	few	CSVLDRDHQPQHF	TGCAGCGTATTGGACAGGGACCATCAGCCCCAGCATTTT
TRBV6-1	TRBJ2-3	.	.	CASSEGQSTDTQYF	TGTGCCAGCAGTGAAGGGCAGAGCACAGATACGCAGTATTTT
TRBV7-7	TRBJ2-2	TRBD2	.	CASSLGSGANTGELFF	TGTGCCAGCAGCTTAGGGAGCGGGGCGAACACCGGGGAGCTGTTTTTT
TRBV4-3	TRBJ2-7	TRBD2	once	CASSPIAGAPSEQYF	TGCGCCAGCAGCCCGATAGCGGGAGCCCCCTCCGAGCAGTACTTC
TRBV10-1	TRBJ1-1	TRBD1	.	CASTPDRPPPEAFF	TGCGCCAGCACCCCGGACAGGCCGCCCCCTGAAGCTTTCTTT
TRBV7-2	TRBJ2-5	TRBD1	.	CASSTLQGPQYF	TGTGCCAGCAGCACCCTACAGGGGCCCCAGTACTTC
TRBV2	TRBJ2-1	TRBD2	many	CASSSERERRFF	TGTGCCAGCAGTTCTGAGCGGGAGAGGCGGTTCTTC
TRBV29-1	TRBJ1-1	.	.	CSVEWATNTEAFF	TGCAGCGTTGAGTGGGCAACGAACACTGAAGCTTTCTTT
TRBV10-3	TRBJ2-7	TRBD1	.	CAIRGDRSEQYF	TGTGCCATCAGGGGGGACAGAAGCGAGCAGTACTTC
TRBV6-6	TRBJ1-1	.	.	CASLRGGNSPPGEAFF	TGTGCCAGCCTTAGGGGGGGCAATTCGCCACCAGGTGAAGCTTTCTTT
TRBV19	TRBJ1-2	TRBD1	once	CASSTSPRDRFGYTF	TGTGCCAGTAGTACATCCCCCCGGGACAGGTTTGGCTACACCTTC
TRBV6-6	TRBJ1-1	TRBD1	.	CTSNRGQDNTEAFF	TGTACCAGCAACCGGGGACAGGATAACACTGAAGCTTTCTTT
TRBV7-2	TRBJ1-2	TRBD1	.	CASSGQGFGSGYTF	TGTGCCAGCAGCGGACAGGGGTTCGGTAGTGGCTACACCTTC
TRBV11-2	TRBJ2-2	.	.	CASSYRDLTGELFF	TGTGCCAGCAGCTACCGGGACCTCACCGGGGAGCTGTTTTTT
TRBV7-8	TRBJ2-7	.	.	CASSSSRVWSYEQYF	TGTGCCAGCAGCTCTTCCCGGGTGTGGTCCTACGAGCAGTACTTC
TRBV10-3	TRBJ2-3	.	.	CAISLTSAGTDTQYF	TGTGCCATCAGCCTAACATCGGCGGGCACAGATACGCAGTATTTT
TRBV6-1	TRBJ2-3	.	.	CASSDFTDTQYF	TGTGCCAGCAGTGATTTCACAGATACGCAGTATTTT
TRBV30	TRBJ1-2	.	few	CAWSEDSLYGYTF	TGTGCCTGGAGTGAGGACAGCCTCTATGGCTACACCTTC
TRBV28	TRBJ2-6	.	.	CASNWGVRSGANVLTF	TGTGCCAGCAATTGGGGGGTTAGGTCTGGGGCCAACGTCCTGACTTTC
TRBV28	TRBJ2-7	.	.	CASSAYLPKGSEQYF	TGTGCCAGCAGTGCCTACCTCCCCAAGGGCTCCGAGCAGTACTTC
TRBV7-9	TRBJ2-3	.	.	CASSWGGTDTQYF	TGTGCCAGCAGCTGGGGTGGCACAGATACGCAGTATTTT
TRBV28	TRBJ1-2	TRBD1	.	CASSFLGQGRRSGYTF	TGTGCCAGCAGTTTCCTTGGACAGGGAAGGAGGAGTGGCTACACCTTC